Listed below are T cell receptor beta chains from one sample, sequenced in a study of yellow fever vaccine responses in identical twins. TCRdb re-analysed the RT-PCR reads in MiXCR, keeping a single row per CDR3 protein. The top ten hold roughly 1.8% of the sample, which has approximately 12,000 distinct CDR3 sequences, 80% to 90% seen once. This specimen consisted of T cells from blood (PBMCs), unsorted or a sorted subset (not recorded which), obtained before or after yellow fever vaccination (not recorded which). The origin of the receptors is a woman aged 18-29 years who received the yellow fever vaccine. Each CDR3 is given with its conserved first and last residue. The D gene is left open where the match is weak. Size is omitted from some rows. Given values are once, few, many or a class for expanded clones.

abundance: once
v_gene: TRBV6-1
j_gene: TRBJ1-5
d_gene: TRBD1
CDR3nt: TGTGCCAGCAGTGGGACAGGGACGAGCAATCAGCCCCAGCATTTT
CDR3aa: CASSGTGTSNQPQHF

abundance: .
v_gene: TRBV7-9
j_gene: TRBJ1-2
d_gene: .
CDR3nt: TGTGCCAGCAGCCCATGGACTGAAGCTGGCTACACCTTC
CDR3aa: CASSPWTEAGYTF

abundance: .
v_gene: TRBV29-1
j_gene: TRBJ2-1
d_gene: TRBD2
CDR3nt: TGCAGCGTTGTAAGACTAGCGGGACACCCGGAGCAGTTCTTC
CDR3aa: CSVVRLAGHPEQFF

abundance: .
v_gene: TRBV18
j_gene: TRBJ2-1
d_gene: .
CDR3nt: TGTGCCAGCTCCTTCGCGGGACAGTTTTACAATGAGCAGTTCTTC
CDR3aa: CASSFAGQFYNEQFF

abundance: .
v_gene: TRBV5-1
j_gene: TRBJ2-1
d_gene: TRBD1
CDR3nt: TGCGCCAGCAGCTTGTCGGGACAGGGGGGAGGCTATGAGCAGTTCTTC
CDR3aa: CASSLSGQGGGYEQFF

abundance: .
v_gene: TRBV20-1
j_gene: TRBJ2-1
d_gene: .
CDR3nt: TGCACCCAGAACGAGGACAGATACAATGAGCAGTTCTTC
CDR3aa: CTQNEDRYNEQFF

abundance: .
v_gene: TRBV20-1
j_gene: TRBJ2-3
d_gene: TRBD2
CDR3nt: TGCAGTGCTACCCGGACTAGCGGGTCGTCGGATACGCAGTATTTT
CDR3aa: CSATRTSGSSDTQYF

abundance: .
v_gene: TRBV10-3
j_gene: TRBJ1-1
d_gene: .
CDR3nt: TGTGCCGCTCGACAGAGTTTGAACACTGAAGCTTTCTTT
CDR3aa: CAARQSLNTEAFF

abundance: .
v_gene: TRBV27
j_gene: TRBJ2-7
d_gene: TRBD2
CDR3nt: TGTGCCAGCAGTCCGGGACTAGCGGGAGTCTACGAGCAGTACTTC
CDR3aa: CASSPGLAGVYEQYF

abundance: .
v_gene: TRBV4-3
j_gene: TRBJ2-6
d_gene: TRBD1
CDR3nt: TGCGCCAGCAGCCAATGGACAGGGAACTCTGGGGCCAACGTCCTGACTTTC
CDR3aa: CASSQWTGNSGANVLTF

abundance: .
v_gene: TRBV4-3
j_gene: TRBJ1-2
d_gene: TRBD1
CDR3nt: TGCGCCAGCAGCCAAGATTCTACAGGGGGTGGCTACACCTTC
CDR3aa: CASSQDSTGGGYTF

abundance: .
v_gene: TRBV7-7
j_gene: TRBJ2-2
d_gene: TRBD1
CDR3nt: TGTGCTAGCAGCAAGTCCCGGGACAGGGTCTACACCGGGGAGCTGTTTTTT
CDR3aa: CASSKSRDRVYTGELFF

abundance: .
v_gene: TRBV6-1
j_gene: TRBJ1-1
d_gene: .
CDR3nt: TGTGCCAGCAGCGAGATGCGAAACACTGAAGCTTTCTTT
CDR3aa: CASSEMRNTEAFF

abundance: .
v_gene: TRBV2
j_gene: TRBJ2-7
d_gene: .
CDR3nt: TGTGCCAGCAGTGTGGAAGCGTCCTACGAGCAGTACTTC
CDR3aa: CASSVEASYEQYF

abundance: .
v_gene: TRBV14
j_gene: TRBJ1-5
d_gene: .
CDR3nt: TGTGCCAGCAGCCGAGCCAATCAGCCCCAGCATTTT
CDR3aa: CASSRANQPQHF

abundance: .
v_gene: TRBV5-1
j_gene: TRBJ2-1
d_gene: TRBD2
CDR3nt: TGCGCCAGCAGCTCGACGACTAGCGGATACAATGAGCAGTTCTTC
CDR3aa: CASSSTTSGYNEQFF

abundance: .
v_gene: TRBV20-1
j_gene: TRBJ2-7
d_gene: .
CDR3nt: TGCAGTGCTAGAGCCGGCCAGTCCTACGAGCAGTACTTC
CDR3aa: CSARAGQSYEQYF

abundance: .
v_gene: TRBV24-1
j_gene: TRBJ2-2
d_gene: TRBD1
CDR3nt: TGTGCCACCAAAAGAGGACAGGACAACACCGGGGAGCTGTTTTTT
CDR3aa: CATKRGQDNTGELFF

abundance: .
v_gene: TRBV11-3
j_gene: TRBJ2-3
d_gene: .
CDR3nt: TGTGCCAGCACGCGCGGAGAGGGGGACACAGATACGCAGTATTTT
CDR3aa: CASTRGEGDTDTQYF

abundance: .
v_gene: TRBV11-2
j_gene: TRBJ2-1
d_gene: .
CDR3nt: TGTGCCAGCAGCTTAGGGACCTACAATGAGCAGTTCTTC
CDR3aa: CASSLGTYNEQFF